This is a list of T cell receptor beta chains from one sample in a study of blood T cell repertoires in COVID-19. The method was immunoSEQ multiplex PCR; TCRdb's version includes in-frame clones alone and lacks a portion of them. The table shows about 370,000 clones, with approximately 92% occurring only once. Source material: PBMCs or T cells enriched from blood (not recorded which). The receptors stem from a man younger than 35 who had recovered from COVID-19. The CDR3 runs from the conserved cysteine through the conserved F or W. The D gene is left open where the match is weak.

j_gene,d_gene,v_gene,CDR3aa
TRBJ2-7,TRBD1,TRBV19,CASSATSSGQGRGEQYF
TRBJ2-5,TRBD2,TRBV6-5,CASRPSGKETQYF
TRBJ2-3,TRBD2,TRBV7-3,CASSLTSGASGTQYF
TRBJ2-1,TRBD1,TRBV10-3,CAISARTGQTHNEQFF
TRBJ1-2,-,TRBV19,CASTGGNYGYTF
TRBJ2-5,TRBD2,TRBV5-1,CASRWTSGEGETQYF
TRBJ1-1,-,TRBV5-6,CASSLGAGNTEAFF
TRBJ2-1,TRBD1,TRBV15,CATSGQGVVNEQFF
TRBJ1-1,-,TRBV3-1/TRBV3-2,CASSQDVRNTEAFF
TRBJ1-1,-,TRBV5-1,CASSPRAGVGDTEAFF
TRBJ1-2,-,TRBV3-1/TRBV3-2,CASSQVLATGGNYGYTF
TRBJ1-2,-,TRBV19,CASSPSTDKIYGYTF
TRBJ1-1,-,TRBV6-4,CASTDWGAGRERTEAFF
TRBJ2-3,-,TRBV9,CASSEERLADTQYF
TRBJ2-2,-,TRBV18,CASSPPLNTGELFF
TRBJ2-5,-,TRBV2,CASSERQGQGETQYF
TRBJ1-4,-,TRBV19,CASRNGATNEKLFF
TRBJ1-2,-,TRBV27,CASSSPAAGVNYGYTF
TRBJ2-7,-,TRBV7-6,CASSLAASYEQYF
TRBJ2-5,TRBD1,TRBV25-1,CATSVPGQGAIETQYF
TRBJ1-1,TRBD1,TRBV10-3,CAITRDSNTEAFF
TRBJ1-6,TRBD1,TRBV28,CASTSPGTGINSPLHF
TRBJ1-1,TRBD1,TRBV19,CASSIVGQGATNTEAFF
TRBJ1-1,TRBD1,TRBV27,CASSLLGQMNTEAFF
TRBJ1-1,-,TRBV18,CASSPKTAYEAFF
TRBJ2-5,TRBD2,TRBV11-2,CASSWGLYQETQYF
TRBJ2-2,-,TRBV7-9,CASSLVQGRAGELFF
TRBJ2-4,TRBD1,TRBV9,CASSVGDREIQYF
TRBJ1-2,-,TRBV6-2/TRBV6-3,CASSYSGTRGKRFNGYTF
TRBJ2-7,-,TRBV6-5,CASQRPLDYEQYF
TRBJ1-1,TRBD1,TRBV28,CASSSPTQGAEAFF
TRBJ2-4,TRBD1,TRBV11-2,CASSLVYRGNNIQYF
TRBJ2-6,TRBD2,TRBV30,CAWMTGLAGYEANVLTF
TRBJ2-7,TRBD2,TRBV28,CASSPTGTSVYEQYF
TRBJ1-1,-,TRBV2,CASRQGMATEAFF
TRBJ2-1,-,TRBV2,CASSEEVGEEQFF
TRBJ1-1,-,TRBV6-4,CASARGWRFFF
TRBJ2-1,TRBD2,TRBV19,CASSIVGLAGLNEQFF
TRBJ2-1,TRBD1,TRBV10-3,CAISDRTGNNEQFF
TRBJ2-3,-,TRBV11-1,CASSLQTDTQYF
TRBJ1-3,TRBD1,TRBV28,CASRQGQGGNTIYF
TRBJ2-2,TRBD1,TRBV28,CASSSGTGGIPGELFF
TRBJ1-2,-,TRBV7-9,CASSLVGGANGYTF
TRBJ2-3,TRBD1,TRBV27,CASRPPNWDRGTDTQYF
TRBJ2-7,TRBD1,TRBV5-1,CASSLSGGQGNEQYF
TRBJ2-1,-,TRBV19,CASSIHEPGNLQNEQFF
TRBJ2-3,TRBD2,TRBV10-3,CAISTGLAGGTDTQYF
TRBJ1-2,-,TRBV19,CASSMLVHRLTNYGYTF
TRBJ2-7,TRBD1,TRBV9,CASSVEGGTVLPYEQYF
TRBJ1-5,-,TRBV15,CATSRDHIRGNQPQHF
TRBJ2-1,-,TRBV7-3,CASSLWARGSYNEQFF
TRBJ2-2,-,TRBV7-9,CASSPTRTEGGELFF
TRBJ1-1,-,TRBV7-9,CASSSGQFILNTEAFF
TRBJ2-1,-,TRBV9,CASGKGTGYNEQFF
TRBJ1-3,-,TRBV4-1,CASSQGRVSGNTIYF
TRBJ2-3,TRBD2,TRBV3-1/TRBV3-2,CASSLWSGGGTDTQYF
TRBJ2-2,-,TRBV7-9,CASSLVLSGEKNTGELFF
TRBJ1-1,-,TRBV9,CASSTSSGTIETEAFF
TRBJ2-5,-,TRBV28,CATINHGSGETQYF